The 23 T cell receptor beta chains below all came from one sample that was sequenced in a study of Graves' ophthalmopathy and Graves' hyperthyroidism. Amplified material comprised TCR beta CDR3 regions derived from RNA transcripts. First-round RT-PCR with HTBI primers preceded a second-round multiplex PCR. MiXCR was run by TCRdb on the multiplex PCR reads, yielding one entry per CDR3 protein. Of 200,000 to 250,000 distinct CDR3 sequences detected, 20% to 25% appear once; the ten largest clones hold more than 35%. Input material: peripheral blood. These receptors all stem from a woman aged 45-65 years with Graves' ophthalmopathy.

The table lists this clonotype with many counts. The chain joins TRBV6-1 to TRBJ2-7, with no clear D. V was shortened by 0 bases and J by 3 bases, with 3 bases between the two germline ends. The CDR3 sequence is 12 residues long. Germline V gives CDR1 MNHNS, CDR2 SASEGT. The CDR3 nucleotides are TGTGCCAGCAGTGAAGCTGGCTACGAGCAGTACTTC. Protein product: CASSEAGYEQYF.

This clonotype was counted many times. The CDR3 loop reads CASSLSPFGTGELFF. CDR3 in DNA: TGTGCCAGCAGTTTATCTCCATTCGGCACCGGGGAGCTGTTTTTT. The chain carries TRBV12-3 or TRBV12-4 and TRBJ2-2; D is undetermined. The CDR3 has 15 amino acids. Trimming took off 2 bases at V and 4 bases at J, with 11 bases between the two ends.

This clonotype has at least ten counts. V usage is TRBV6-5 and J usage is TRBJ2-7, with 7 bases fitting TRBD2. CDR3 size: 13 residues. CDR1 and CDR2 (germline): MNHEY, SVGAGI. Trimming removed 8 bases from V and 4 bases from J; junction bases left unmatched: 8. The CDR3 region has the DNA TGTGCCAGCGGGGGGAGGGCTGCATACGAGCAGTACTTC. The encoded protein is CASGGRAAYEQYF.

This clonotype was seen repeatedly, ten times or more. The rearrangement joins TRBV7-9 to TRBJ2-4; a possible D gene is TRBD2 (6 bases). The length of the CDR3 is 16 residues. Trimming pared 5 bases from V and 12 bases from J, leaving 26 bases between. Germline CDR1 and CDR2: SEHNR and FQNEAQ (reference sequence). The CDR3 DNA reads TGTGCCAGCAGCCAGGCGGGTGGCACAGTCCTGGGGGGTCAGTACTTC. This gives the protein CASSQAGGTVLGGQYF.

In its sample, this clonotype was seen many times. The junction and the germline gene differ at one end; a read error may be behind it. V gene TRBV12-3 or TRBV12-4 combines with J gene TRBJ1-1, with 7 bases matching TRBD1. The CDR3 contains 15 residues. The CDR3 protein is CASRPGQVENTEAFF. The CDR3 nucleotides read TGTGCCAGCAGACCAGGACAGGTTGAGAACACTGAGGCTTTCTTT.

This clonotype showed up many times. The chain joins TRBV20-1 to TRBJ1-3, with TRBD1 as a possible D gene (5 bases). Trimming shortened V by 0 bases and J by 0 bases, and 12 bases separated the two germline ends. The CDR3 loop spans 16 amino acids. Germline V gene sequence: CDR1 DFQATT, CDR2 SNEGSKA (reference sequence). CDR3 in amino acids: CSARDGAGFSGNTIYF. The CDR3 coding sequence is TGCAGTGCTAGAGATGGGGCAGGGTTCTCTGGAAACACCATATATTTT.

This clonotype has at least ten counts. The CDR3 reads CASSPRTASGYTEAFF. The CDR3 DNA reads TGTGCCAGCAGTCCTCGGACAGCTAGCGGGTACACTGAAGCTTTCTTT. The V call is TRBV3-1, the J call TRBJ1-1, with D possibly being TRBD1 (6 bases). The V gene lost 6 bases and the J gene lost 3 bases, with 20 bases spanning the gap. This CDR3 comprises 16 residues. The germline V gene encodes CDR1 LGHDT and CDR2 YNNKEL (reference sequence).

J is TRBJ2-7 and V is TRBV19; TRBD2 matches at 13 bases. This CDR3 has 15 amino acids. Germline lookup yields CDR1 LNHDA and CDR2 SQIVND (reference sequence). Losses at the gene ends were 5 bases for V and 4 bases for J; bases not matched to a gene: 5. Written as DNA, the CDR3 is TGTGCCAGTAGTTCCTGGACTAGCGGGAGATACGAGCAGTACTTC. Residues: CASSSWTSGRYEQYF. The whole variable domain, remainder taken from reference TRBV19 and TRBJ2-7, is DGGITQSPKYLFRKEGQNVTLSCEQNLNHDAMYWYRQDPGQGLRLIYYSQIVNDFQKGDIAEGYSVSREKKESFPLTVTSAQKNPTAFYLCASSSWTSGRYEQYFGPGTRLTVT.

This clonotype showed up many times. The CDR3 region is CSAWGRREQYF. As DNA, the CDR3 is TGCAGTGCGTGGGGTCGCAGAGAGCAGTACTTC. This rearrangement joins TRBV20-1 to TRBJ2-7, with unresolved D. The germline CDR1 and CDR2 sequences are DFQATT and SNEGSKA (reference sequence). The CDR3 sequence is 11 residues long. V shed 6 bases and J shed 7 bases, with 13 bases lying between them.

At least ten counts were recorded for this clonotype. This chain links TRBV2 with TRBJ1-2, with no clear D. The V gene lost 2 bases and the J gene lost 4 bases, with 5 bases spanning the gap. The CDR3 sequence is 12 residues long. Germline values: CDR1 SNHLY, CDR2 FYNNEI. The DNA of the CDR3 is TGTGCCAGCAGTGAACGACCCTATGGCTACACCTTC. It yields the protein CASSERPYGYTF.

On this clonotype: Just one base apart from a much larger clone, this may be a read error. The CDR3 does not end in the conserved phenylalanine or tryptophan, so this is likely a read error. The CDR3 loop reads CASSGTAEQYL. In DNA, the CDR3 is TGTGCCAGCAGTGGGACTGCCGAGCAGTACCTC. V usage is TRBV25-1 and J usage is TRBJ2-7, with D possibly matching TRBD2 (5 bases). Looked up from germline, CDR1 is MGHDK and CDR2 is SYGVNS. CDR3 length: 11 amino acids. Trimming left V 4 bases short and J 6 bases short, with 7 bases between.

This clonotype was detected only a few times. J is TRBJ1-2 and V is TRBV12-3 or TRBV12-4, with 7 nucleotides matching TRBD1. This CDR3 has 16 residues. The ends lost 6 bases at V and 5 bases at J; junction bases unmatched: 15. CDR3 DNA: TGTGCCAGCAGCCTTCATCGGGACAGCCGACCGTATGGCTACACCTTC. It is translated as CASSLHRDSRPYGYTF.

In its sample, this clonotype was seen many times. This chain uses TRBV20-1 with TRBJ2-7; D might be TRBD1 (5 bases). Germline CDR1 DFQATT, CDR2 SNEGSKA (reference sequence). The CDR3 is made up of 14 amino acids. Deletions cut 6 bases from V and 0 bases from J, with 15 bases between. The DNA of the CDR3 is TGCAGTGCGGCGACAGCGCCTAGCTCCTACGAGCAGTACTTC. Its protein product is CSAATAPSSYEQYF.

This clonotype has at least ten counts. The V call is TRBV7-8, the J call TRBJ2-7; TRBD2 is a possible D gene (5 bases). Germline values: CDR1 SGHVS, CDR2 FQNEAQ. This CDR3 comprises 15 residues. Trimming took off 6 bases at V and 5 bases at J, with 20 bases between the two ends. The CDR3 sequence: CASRVSRTSGNEQYF. CDR3 nucleotide sequence: TGTGCCAGCAGAGTTAGTAGAACTTCGGGGAACGAGCAGTACTTC.

This rearrangement joins TRBV7-2 to TRBJ1-1, with a possible D match to TRBD1 (5 bases). The CDR3 is made up of 14 amino acids. Between the trimmed V and J ends, which lost 7 bases and 1 base, there was a span of 13 bases. The V gene's germline CDR1 is SGHTA and CDR2 FQGNSA. DNA for the CDR3: TGTGCCAGCACCACTTTCAGGGAGAACACTGAAGCTTTCTTT. This encodes CASTTFRENTEAFF.

This clonotype was counted many times. The chain couples TRBV14 to TRBJ1-2; no definite D call. This CDR3 spans 15 amino acids. Trimming removed 0 bases at V and 4 bases at J, with 12 bases between. Germline V gene sequence: CDR1 SGHDN, CDR2 FVKESK. This chain's CDR3 is CASSQEGKRSYGYTF. CDR3 DNA: TGTGCCAGCAGCCAAGAAGGTAAACGGAGCTATGGCTACACCTTC.

This clonotype showed up many times. The chain links TRBV6-5 to TRBJ2-5, with TRBD1 matching 7 bases. CDR1 is MNHEY and CDR2 is SVGAGI in the germline V gene. V was clipped by 4 bases and J by 4 bases; unmatched bases: 3. This CDR3 has 13 residues. The CDR3 loop is CASSLRQGETQYF. Written as DNA, the CDR3 is TGTGCCAGCAGTTTGCGACAGGGAGAGACCCAGTACTTC.

This clonotype was counted between two and nine times. V gene TRBV2 combines with J gene TRBJ2-2; 7 bases are a match to TRBD1. Per the germline V gene, CDR1 is SNHLY and CDR2 is FYNNEI. This CDR3 has 15 amino acids. With 7 bases clipped from V and 1 base from J, the junction kept 6 bases outside the gene matches. CDR3 in amino acids: CASKYGTVNTGELFF. The CDR3 DNA is TGTGCCAGCAAGTACGGGACAGTGAACACCGGGGAGCTGTTTTTT. The complete variable domain, with remaining parts taken from reference TRBV2 and TRBJ2-2, reads EPEVTQTPSHQVTQMGQEVILRCVPISNHLYFYWYRQILGQKVEFLVSFYNNEISEKSEIFDDQFSVERPDGSNFTLKIRSTKLEDSAMYFCASKYGTVNTGELFFGEGSRLTVL.

The CDR3 reads CASSVYPRHPNTEAFF. CDR3 DNA: TGTGCCAGCAGTGTATATCCGAGGCACCCGAACACTGAAGCTTTCTTT. J is TRBJ1-1 and V is TRBV6-1; no reliable D call. Germline CDR1 and CDR2: MNHNS and SASEGT. The CDR3 length is 16 residues. Trimming pared 4 bases from V and 1 base from J, leaving 16 bases between.

Worth noting for this clonotype: It may be a read error: a sequence one base away is much more abundant. The chain carries TRBV6-1 and TRBJ2-7; 12 bases fit TRBD2. The CDR3 length is 15 residues. The V segment lost 4 bases and the J segment 0 bases; nucleotides outside the gene matches: 1. Per germline, CDR1 MNHNS and CDR2 SASEGT. The CDR3 DNA sequence: TGTGCCAGCAGTGGGACTAGCGGGACCTCCTACGAGCAGTACTTC. It yields the protein CASSGTSGTSYEQYF.

This clonotype was counted at least ten times. This rearrangement joins TRBV11-2 to TRBJ2-4; D remains unclear. CDR1 and CDR2 (germline): SGHAT, FQNNGV. The CDR3 sequence is 17 residues long. V lost 5 bases, J lost 6 bases, and 23 bases lay in between. The CDR3 coding sequence is TGTGCCAGCAGCCTCGGCGAGGAAAGTGGGAAAGGAAACATTCAGTACTTC. Translated: CASSLGEESGKGNIQYF.

The chain joins TRBV4-2 to TRBJ2-2; no firm D call. This CDR3 contains 16 residues. Germline V gene sequence: CDR1 LGHNA, CDR2 YNFKEQ. V was clipped by 4 bases and J by 1 base, with 13 bases between them. The CDR3 loop reads CASSREDSGNTGELFF. The DNA for the CDR3 is TGTGCCAGCAGCCGAGAGGATTCGGGGAACACCGGGGAGCTGTTTTTT.

This clonotype was recorded at least ten times. The chain couples TRBV5-1 to TRBJ1-2; D is unclear. CDR3 size: 14 residues. Germline V CDR1 and CDR2: SGHRS, YFSETQ. V lost 1 base and J lost 0, with 7 bases in between. The CDR3 is CASSLIAANYGYTF. The CDR3 nucleotides read TGCGCCAGCAGCTTGATCGCAGCTAACTATGGCTACACCTTC.